This T cell receptor beta chain emerged from a study of T cell changes during pregnancy in multiple sclerosis. V was shortened by 4 bases and J by 5 bases, with 19 bases between the two germline ends. The CDR3 runs 16 residues. Germline V CDR1 and CDR2: MNHEY, SMNVEV (reference sequence). Generated by immunoSEQ multiplex PCR, the TCRdb table keeps only in-frame clones and is missing some. The table includes under 100,000 clones, more than 90% detected once. The chain is built from TRBV27 and TRBJ2-3; tentatively, D is TRBD2 (5 bases). Sequencing used peripheral blood, obtained in the second trimester of pregnancy. The receptor's source is a female donor with multiple sclerosis, enrolled in a pregnancy study. The DNA for the CDR3 is TGTGCCAGCAGTTCTTTACGGGATTTAACACGAGATACGCAGTATTTT. Translating it yields CASSSLRDLTRDTQYF.